This T cell receptor (beta chain) was documented in a study of early T cells in non-severe SARS-CoV-2 infection. Study-level background: Chains stayed unpaired after sequencing of bulk RNA from unsorted whole blood.

Study-wide results and limits: In VDJdb matching, anti-spike CD8 responses were favored while private and CD4 specificities went missing.

Individual cDNA molecules received unique molecular identifiers during library preparation. TCRdb ran MiXCR on the 5' RACE reads and lists one entry per CDR3 protein. The sample yields over 30,000 distinct CDR3 sequences, approximately 5% seen once. This clonotype was seen at least ten times. Its antigen is still unknown. V lost 8 bases to trimming and J lost 3 bases; unmatched junction nucleotides: 4. Germline V CDR1 and CDR2: MNHNS, SASEGT. There are 14 residues in the CDR3. The genes are TRBV6-1 and TRBJ2-3; 11 positions match TRBD2. The sample consisted of whole blood. The TCR sequence derives from an adult who was a healthcare worker with PCR-confirmed SARS-CoV-2 infection or an uninfected control (not recorded which). CDR3 DNA: TGTGCCAGCGGGCGACTAGCGGGGACAGATACGCAGTATTTT. It codes for CASGRLAGTDTQYF.